This T cell receptor (beta chain) was sequenced during a study of cytomegalovirus exposure and HLA in healthy donors. Study overall: Among the roughly 380 donors who were genotyped, roughly 76% fell in the genetic ancestry cluster that is associated with self-reported Caucasian donors.

This clone was seen only once. Its cognate antigen is unknown. Researchers ran the PCR with 60 Vbeta and 13 Jbeta primers. Generated by immunoSEQ multiplex PCR, the TCRdb table keeps only in-frame clones and is missing some. The data hold some 150,000 clones, with about 80% observed a single time. General study points: It was reported that the classifier diagnosed cytomegalovirus status with high specificity and sensitivity in both the original and validation cohorts. Later work associated 16,951 TCR beta sequences with HLA alleles at 0.05 false discovery rate.

This TCR derives from a man younger than 40 in good health and CMV-seropositive. The material sequenced was PBMCs.

Written as DNA, the CDR3 is TGTGCCAGCGGATTAATAGCGGGGGGTTACAATGAGCAGTTCTTC. Protein sequence: CASGLIAGGYNEQFF. The chain combines TRBV27 with TRBJ2-1, with TRBD2 matching over 10 bases. The germline V gene encodes CDR1 MNHEY and CDR2 SMNVEV (reference sequence). CDR3 length: 15 amino acids. The junction had 8 bases not matched to a gene; V was cut back by 8 bases and J by 4 bases.